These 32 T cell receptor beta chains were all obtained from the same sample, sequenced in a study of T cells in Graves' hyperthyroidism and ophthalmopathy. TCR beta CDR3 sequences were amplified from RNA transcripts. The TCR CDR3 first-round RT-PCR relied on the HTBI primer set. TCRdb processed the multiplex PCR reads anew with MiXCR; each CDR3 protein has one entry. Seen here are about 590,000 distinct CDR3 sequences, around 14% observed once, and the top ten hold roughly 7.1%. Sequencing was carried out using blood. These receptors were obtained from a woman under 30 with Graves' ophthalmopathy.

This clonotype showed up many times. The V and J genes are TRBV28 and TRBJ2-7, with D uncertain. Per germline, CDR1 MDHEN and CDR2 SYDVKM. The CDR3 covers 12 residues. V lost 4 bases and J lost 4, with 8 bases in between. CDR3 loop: CASSSRRYEQYF. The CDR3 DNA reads TGTGCCAGCAGTTCCCGCCGGTACGAGCAGTACTTC.

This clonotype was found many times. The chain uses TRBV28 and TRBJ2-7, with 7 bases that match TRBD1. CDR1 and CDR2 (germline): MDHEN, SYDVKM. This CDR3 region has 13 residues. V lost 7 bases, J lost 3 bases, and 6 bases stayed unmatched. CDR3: CASKTGVDYEQYF. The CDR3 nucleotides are TGTGCCAGCAAAACAGGGGTGGACTACGAGCAGTACTTC.

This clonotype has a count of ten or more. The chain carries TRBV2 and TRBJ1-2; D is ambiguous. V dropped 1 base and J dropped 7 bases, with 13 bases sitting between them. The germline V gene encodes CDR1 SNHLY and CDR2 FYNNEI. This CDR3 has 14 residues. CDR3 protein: CASSEGRQTGGYTF. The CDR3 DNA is TGTGCCAGCAGTGAAGGAAGACAAACGGGTGGCTACACCTTC.

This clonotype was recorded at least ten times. In nucleotides, the CDR3 is TGTGCCAGCAGGATGGACAGTACCCTCAACGAGCAGTACTTC. It translates to CASRMDSTLNEQYF. This chain connects TRBV6-1 to TRBJ2-7, with a tentative D call TRBD1 (6 bases). CDR1 is MNHNS, CDR2 SASEGT, per germline. Trimming removed 6 bases from V and 5 bases from J, with 17 bases in between. This CDR3 region has 14 residues.

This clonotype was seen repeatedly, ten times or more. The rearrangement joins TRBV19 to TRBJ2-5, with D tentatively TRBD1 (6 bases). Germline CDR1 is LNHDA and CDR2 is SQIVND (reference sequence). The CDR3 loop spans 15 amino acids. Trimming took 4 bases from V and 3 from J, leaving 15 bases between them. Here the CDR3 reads CASSKQGPVEETQYF. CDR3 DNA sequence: TGTGCCAGTAGTAAGCAGGGGCCTGTTGAAGAGACCCAGTACTTC.

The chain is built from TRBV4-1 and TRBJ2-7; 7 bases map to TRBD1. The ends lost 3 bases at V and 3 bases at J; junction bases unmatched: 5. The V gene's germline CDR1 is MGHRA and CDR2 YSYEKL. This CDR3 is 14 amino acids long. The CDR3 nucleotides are TGCGCCAGCAGCCAGACGACAGGGAGCTACGAGCAGTACTTC. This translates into CASSQTTGSYEQYF.

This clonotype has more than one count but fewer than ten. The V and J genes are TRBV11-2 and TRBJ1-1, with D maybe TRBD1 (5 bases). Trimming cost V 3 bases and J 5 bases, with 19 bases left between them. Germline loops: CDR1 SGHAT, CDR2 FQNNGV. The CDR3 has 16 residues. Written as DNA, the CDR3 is TGTGCCAGCAGCTTGGCCCCCGGGGCCGGGGGGACTGAAGCTTTCTTT. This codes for CASSLAPGAGGTEAFF.

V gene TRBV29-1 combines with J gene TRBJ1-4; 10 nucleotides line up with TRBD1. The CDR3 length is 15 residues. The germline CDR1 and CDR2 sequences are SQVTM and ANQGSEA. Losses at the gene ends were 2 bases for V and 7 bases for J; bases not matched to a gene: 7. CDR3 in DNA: TGCAGCGTTGAATGGAGGAGGACAGGGGGTGAAAAACTGTTTTTT. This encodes CSVEWRRTGGEKLFF.

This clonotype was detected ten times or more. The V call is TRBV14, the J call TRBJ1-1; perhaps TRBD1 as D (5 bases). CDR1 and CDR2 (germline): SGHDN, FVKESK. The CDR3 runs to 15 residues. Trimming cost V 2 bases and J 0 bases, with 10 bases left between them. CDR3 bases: TGTGCCAGCAGCCAACTGACAGAGCTGAACACTGAAGCTTTCTTT. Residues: CASSQLTELNTEAFF.

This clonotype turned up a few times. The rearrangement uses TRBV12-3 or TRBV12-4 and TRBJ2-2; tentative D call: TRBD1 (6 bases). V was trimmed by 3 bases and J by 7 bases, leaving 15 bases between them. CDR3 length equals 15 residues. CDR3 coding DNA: TGTGCCAGCAGTTTCCGGGGACGAGGGGGCGGGGAGCTGTTTTTT. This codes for CASSFRGRGGGELFF.

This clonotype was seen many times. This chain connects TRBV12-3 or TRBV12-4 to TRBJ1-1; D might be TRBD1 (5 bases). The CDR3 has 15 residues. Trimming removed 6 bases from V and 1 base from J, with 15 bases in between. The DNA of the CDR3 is TGTGCCAGCAGCTTTTTAAGGGGCGCGAACACTGAAGCTTTCTTT. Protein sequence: CASSFLRGANTEAFF.

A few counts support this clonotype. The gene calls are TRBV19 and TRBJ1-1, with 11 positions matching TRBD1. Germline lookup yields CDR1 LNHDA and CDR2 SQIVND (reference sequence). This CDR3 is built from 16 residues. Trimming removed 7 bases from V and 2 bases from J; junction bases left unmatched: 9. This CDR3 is CASTTGTGGPNTEAFF. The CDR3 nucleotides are TGTGCCAGTACAACCGGGACAGGGGGACCTAACACTGAAGCTTTCTTT.

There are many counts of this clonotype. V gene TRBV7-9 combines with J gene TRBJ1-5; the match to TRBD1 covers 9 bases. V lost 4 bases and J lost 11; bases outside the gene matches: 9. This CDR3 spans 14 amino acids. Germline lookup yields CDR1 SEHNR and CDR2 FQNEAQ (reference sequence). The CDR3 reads CASSSGQGFRTQHF. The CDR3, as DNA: TGTGCCAGCAGCTCGGGACAGGGTTTCAGAACCCAGCATTTT. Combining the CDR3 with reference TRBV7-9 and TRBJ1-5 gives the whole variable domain DTGVSQNPRHKITKRGQNVTFRCDPISEHNRLYWYRQTLGQGPEFLTYFQNEAQLEKSRLLSDRFSAERPKGSFSTLEIQRTEQGDSAMYLCASSSGQGFRTQHFGDGTRLSIL.

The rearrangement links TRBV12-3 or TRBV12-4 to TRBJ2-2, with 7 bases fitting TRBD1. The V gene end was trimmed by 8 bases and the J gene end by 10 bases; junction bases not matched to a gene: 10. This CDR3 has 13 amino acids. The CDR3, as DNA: TGTGCCAGCCGCACAGGGGTTGTCGAGGAGCTGTTTTTT. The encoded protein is CASRTGVVEELFF.

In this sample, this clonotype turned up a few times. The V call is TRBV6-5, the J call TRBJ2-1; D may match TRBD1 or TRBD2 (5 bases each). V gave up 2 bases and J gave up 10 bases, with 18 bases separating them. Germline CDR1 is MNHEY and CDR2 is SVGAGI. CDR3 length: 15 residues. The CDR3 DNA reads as TGTGCCAGCAGTTACAGGGGTCCCAGAGGGTTCGAGCAGTTCTTC. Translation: CASSYRGPRGFEQFF.

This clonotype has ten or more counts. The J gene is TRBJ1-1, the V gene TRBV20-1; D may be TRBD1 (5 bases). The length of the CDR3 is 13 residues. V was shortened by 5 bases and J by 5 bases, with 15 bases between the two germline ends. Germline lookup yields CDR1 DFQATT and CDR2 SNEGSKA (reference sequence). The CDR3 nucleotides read TGCAGTGCTGATCAGGGAGGATTGACTGAAGCTTTCTTT. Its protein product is CSADQGGLTEAFF.

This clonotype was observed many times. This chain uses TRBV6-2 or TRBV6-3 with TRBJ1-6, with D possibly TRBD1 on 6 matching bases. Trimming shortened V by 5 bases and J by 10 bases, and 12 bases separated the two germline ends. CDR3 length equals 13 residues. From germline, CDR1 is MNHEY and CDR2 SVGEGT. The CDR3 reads CASSRDKRSPLHF. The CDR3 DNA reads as TGTGCCAGCAGTCGGGACAAACGGTCACCCCTCCACTTT.

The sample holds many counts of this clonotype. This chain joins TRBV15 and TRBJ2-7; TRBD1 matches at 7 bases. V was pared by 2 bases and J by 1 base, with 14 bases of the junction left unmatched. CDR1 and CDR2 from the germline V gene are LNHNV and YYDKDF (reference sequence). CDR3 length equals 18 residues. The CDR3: CATSRLPRGQVLSYEQYF. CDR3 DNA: TGTGCCACCAGCAGACTCCCAAGAGGACAGGTATTGTCCTACGAGCAGTACTTC.

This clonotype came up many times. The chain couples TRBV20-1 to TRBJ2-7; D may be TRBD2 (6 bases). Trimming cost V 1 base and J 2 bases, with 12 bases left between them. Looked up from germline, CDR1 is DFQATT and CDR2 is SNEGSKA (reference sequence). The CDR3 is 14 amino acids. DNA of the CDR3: TGCAGTGCTAGAGGAGGAGGGCCTGCCTACGAGCAGTACTTC. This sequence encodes CSARGGGPAYEQYF.

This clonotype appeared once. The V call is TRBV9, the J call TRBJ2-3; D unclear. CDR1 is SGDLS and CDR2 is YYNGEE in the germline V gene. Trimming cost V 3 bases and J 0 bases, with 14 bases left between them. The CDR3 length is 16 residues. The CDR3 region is CASSAPGLSSTDTQYF. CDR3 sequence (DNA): TGTGCCAGCAGCGCCCCAGGATTATCTAGCACAGATACGCAGTATTTT.

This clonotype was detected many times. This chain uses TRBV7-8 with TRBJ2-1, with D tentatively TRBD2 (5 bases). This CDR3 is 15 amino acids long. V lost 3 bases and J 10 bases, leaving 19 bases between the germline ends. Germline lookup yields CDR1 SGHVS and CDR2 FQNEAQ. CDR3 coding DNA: TGTGCCAGCAGCTTTGAAAGATTCGGGATCCGGGAGCAGTTCTTC. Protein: CASSFERFGIREQFF.

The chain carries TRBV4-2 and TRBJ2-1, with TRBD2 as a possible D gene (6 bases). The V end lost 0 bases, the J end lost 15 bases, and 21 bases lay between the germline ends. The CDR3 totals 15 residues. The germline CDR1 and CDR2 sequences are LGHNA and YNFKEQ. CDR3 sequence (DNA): TGTGCCAGCAGCCAAGATGCTAAGCCGGGACTCGCGGCGTTCTTC. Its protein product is CASSQDAKPGLAAFF.

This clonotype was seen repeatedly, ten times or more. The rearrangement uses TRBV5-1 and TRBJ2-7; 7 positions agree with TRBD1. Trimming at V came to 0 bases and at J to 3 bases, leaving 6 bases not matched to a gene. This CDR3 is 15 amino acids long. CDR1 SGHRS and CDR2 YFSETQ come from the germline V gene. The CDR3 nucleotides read TGCGCCAGCAGCTTGGCGACAGGGATCAGCTACGAGCAGTACTTC. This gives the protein CASSLATGISYEQYF.

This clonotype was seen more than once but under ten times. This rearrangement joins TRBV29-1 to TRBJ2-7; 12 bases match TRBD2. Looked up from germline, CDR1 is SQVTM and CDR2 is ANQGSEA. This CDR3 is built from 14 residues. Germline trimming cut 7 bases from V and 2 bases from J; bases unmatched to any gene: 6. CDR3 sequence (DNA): TGCAGCGCCAAGACTAGCGGGAGCACCTACGAGCAGTACTTC. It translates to CSAKTSGSTYEQYF.

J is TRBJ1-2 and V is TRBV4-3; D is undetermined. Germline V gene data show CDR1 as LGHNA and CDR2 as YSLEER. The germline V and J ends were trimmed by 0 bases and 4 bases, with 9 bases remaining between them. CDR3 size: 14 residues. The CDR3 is CASSQEGQGYGYTF. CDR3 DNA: TGCGCCAGCAGCCAAGAAGGCCAAGGCTATGGCTACACCTTC.

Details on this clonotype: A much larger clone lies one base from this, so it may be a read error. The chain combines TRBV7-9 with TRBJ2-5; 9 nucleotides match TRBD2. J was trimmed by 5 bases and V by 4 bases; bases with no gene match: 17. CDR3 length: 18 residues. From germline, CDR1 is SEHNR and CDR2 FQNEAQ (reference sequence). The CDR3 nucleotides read TGTGCCAGCAGCTCCCCCCGGGCTAGCGGGACGGGAAGGGAGACCCAGTACTTC. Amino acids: CASSSPRASGTGRETQYF.

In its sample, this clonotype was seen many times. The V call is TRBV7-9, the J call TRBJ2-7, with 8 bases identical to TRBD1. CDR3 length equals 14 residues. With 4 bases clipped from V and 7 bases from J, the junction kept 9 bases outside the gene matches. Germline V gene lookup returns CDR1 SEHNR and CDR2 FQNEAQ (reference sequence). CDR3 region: CASSSRGGQVEQYF. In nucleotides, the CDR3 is TGTGCCAGCAGCTCGCGAGGGGGACAGGTGGAGCAGTACTTC.

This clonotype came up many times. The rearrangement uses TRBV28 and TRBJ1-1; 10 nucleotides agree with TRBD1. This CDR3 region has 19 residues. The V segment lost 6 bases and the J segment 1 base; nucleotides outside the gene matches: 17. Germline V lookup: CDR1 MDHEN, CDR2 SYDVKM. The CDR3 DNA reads TGTGCCAGCAGCCTATACCCAGTCCCGGGACAGGGGTCGAACACTGAAGCTTTCTTT. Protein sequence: CASSLYPVPGQGSNTEAFF.

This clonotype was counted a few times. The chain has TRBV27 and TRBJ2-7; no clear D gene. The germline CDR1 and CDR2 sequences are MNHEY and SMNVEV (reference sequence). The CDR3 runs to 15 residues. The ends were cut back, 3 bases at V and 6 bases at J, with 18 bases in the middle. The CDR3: CASSLLPGPSAEQYF. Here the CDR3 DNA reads TGTGCCAGCAGTTTGCTTCCCGGGCCAAGTGCCGAGCAGTACTTC.

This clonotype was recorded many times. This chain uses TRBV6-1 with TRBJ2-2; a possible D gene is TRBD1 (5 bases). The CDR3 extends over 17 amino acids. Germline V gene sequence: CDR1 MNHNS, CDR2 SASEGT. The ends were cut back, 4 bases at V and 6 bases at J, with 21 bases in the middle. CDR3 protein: CASSVKISKGAAGELFF. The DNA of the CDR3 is TGTGCCAGCAGTGTCAAAATTAGCAAAGGGGCGGCCGGGGAGCTGTTTTTT.

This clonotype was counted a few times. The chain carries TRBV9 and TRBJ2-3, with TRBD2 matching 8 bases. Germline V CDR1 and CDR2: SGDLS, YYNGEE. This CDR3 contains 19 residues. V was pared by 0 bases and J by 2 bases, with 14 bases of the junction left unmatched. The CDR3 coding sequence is TGTGCCAGCAGCGTAGCTCCATTCTCTAGCGGGTATGACACAGATACGCAGTATTTT. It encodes CASSVAPFSSGYDTDTQYF.

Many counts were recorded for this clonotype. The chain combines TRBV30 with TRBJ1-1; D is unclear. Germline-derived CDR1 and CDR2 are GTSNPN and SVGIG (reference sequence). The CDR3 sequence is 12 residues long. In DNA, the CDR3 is TGTTCTTCCAGCCTCGCGGACACTGAAGCTTTCTTT. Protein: CSSSLADTEAFF.